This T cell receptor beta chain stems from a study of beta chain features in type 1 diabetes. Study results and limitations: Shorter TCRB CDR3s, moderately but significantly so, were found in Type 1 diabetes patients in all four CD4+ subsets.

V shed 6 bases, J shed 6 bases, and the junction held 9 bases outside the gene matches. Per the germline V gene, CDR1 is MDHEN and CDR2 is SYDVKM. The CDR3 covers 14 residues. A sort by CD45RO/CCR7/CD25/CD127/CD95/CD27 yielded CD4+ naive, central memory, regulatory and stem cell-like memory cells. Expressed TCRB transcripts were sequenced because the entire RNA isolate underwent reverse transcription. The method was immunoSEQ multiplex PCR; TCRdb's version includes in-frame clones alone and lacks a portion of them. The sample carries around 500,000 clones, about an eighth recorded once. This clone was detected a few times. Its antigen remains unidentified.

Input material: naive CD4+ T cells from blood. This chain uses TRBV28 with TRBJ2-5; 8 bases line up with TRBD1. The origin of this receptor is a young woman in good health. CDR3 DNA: TGTGCCAGCAGAGCGACAGGGGCTCGAAAGACCCAGTACTTC. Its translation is CASRATGARKTQYF.